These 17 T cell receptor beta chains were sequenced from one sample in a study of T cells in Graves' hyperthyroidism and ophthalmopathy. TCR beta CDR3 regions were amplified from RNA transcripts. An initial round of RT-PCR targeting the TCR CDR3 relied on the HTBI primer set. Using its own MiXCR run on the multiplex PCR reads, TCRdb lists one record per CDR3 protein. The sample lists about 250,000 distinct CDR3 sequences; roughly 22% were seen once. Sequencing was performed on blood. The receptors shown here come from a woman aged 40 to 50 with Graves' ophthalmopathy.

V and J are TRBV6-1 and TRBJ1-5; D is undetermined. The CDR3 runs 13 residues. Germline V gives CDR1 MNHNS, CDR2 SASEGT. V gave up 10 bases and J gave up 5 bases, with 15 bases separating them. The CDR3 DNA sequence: TGTGCCACGGCGCATCGGCCTGATCAGCCCCAGCATTTT. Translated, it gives CATAHRPDQPQHF.

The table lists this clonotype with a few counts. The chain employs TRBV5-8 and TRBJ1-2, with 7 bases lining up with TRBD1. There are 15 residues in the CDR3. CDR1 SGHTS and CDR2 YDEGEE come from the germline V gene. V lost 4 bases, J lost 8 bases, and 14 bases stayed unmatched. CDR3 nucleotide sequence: TGTGCCAGCAGCCCGGACAGGCACCCCTCCTACGGCTACACCTTC. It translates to CASSPDRHPSYGYTF. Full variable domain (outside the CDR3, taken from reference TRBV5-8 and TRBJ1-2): EAGVTQSPTHLIKTRGQQATLRCSPISGHTSVYWYQQALGLGLQFLLWYDEGEERNRGNFPPRFSGRQFPNYSSELNVNALELEDSALYLCASSPDRHPSYGYTFGSGTRLTVV.

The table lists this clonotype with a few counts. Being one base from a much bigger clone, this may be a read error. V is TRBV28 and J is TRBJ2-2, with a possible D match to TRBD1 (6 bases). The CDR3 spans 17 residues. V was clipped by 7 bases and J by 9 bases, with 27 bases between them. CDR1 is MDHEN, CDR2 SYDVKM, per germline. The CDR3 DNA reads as TGTGCCAGCATAACACCCCCCGGCAGGGGCAATACCAGGGAGCTGTTTTTT. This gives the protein CASITPPGRGNTRELFF. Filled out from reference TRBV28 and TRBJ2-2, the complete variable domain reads DVKVTQSSRYLVKRTGEKVFLECVQDMDHENMFWYRQDPGLGLRLIYFSYDVKMKEKGDIPEGYSVSREKKERFSLILESASTNQTSMYLCASITPPGRGNTRELFFGEGSRLTVL.

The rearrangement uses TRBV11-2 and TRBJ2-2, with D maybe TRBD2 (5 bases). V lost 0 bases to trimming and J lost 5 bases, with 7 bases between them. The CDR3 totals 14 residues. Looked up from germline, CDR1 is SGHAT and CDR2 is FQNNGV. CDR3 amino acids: CASSLEPGTGELFF. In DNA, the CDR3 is TGTGCCAGCAGCTTAGAACCGGGGACCGGGGAGCTGTTTTTT.

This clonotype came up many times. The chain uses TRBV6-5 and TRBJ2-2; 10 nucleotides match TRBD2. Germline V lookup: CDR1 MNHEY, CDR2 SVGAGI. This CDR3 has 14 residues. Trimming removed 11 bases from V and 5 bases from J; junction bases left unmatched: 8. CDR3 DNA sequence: TGTGCCGCTAGCGGGAGTTTATTGACCGGGGAGCTGTTTTTT. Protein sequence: CAASGSLLTGELFF.

The CDR3 protein is CASSYSSRGGSGNTEAFF. As DNA, the CDR3 is TGTGCCAGCAGTTACTCCAGTCGGGGCGGTAGCGGGAACACTGAAGCTTTCTTT. This chain links TRBV6-2 or TRBV6-3 with TRBJ1-1; possible D gene TRBD1, 5 bases. CDR1 is MNHEY, CDR2 SVGEGT, per germline. The CDR3 has 18 amino acids. The germline V and J ends were trimmed by 0 bases and 1 base, with 18 bases remaining between them.

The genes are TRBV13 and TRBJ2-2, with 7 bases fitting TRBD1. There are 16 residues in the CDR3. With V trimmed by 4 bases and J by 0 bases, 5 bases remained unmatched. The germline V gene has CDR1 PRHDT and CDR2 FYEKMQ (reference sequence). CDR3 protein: CASSYGQAANTGELFF. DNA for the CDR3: TGTGCCAGCAGCTATGGACAGGCCGCGAACACCGGGGAGCTGTTTTTT.

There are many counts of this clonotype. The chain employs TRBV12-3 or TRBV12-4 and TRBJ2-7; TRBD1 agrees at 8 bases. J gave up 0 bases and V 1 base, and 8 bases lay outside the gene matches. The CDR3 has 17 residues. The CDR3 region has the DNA TGTGCCAGCAGTTTAGACAGGGGGTTTGGCAACTCCTACGAGCAGTACTTC. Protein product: CASSLDRGFGNSYEQYF.

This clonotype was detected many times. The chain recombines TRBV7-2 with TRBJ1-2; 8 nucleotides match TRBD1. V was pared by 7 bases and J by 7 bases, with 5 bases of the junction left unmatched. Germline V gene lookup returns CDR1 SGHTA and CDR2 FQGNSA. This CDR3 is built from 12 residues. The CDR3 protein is CASTWTGSGYTF. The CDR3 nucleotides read TGTGCCAGCACCTGGACAGGGAGTGGCTACACCTTC.

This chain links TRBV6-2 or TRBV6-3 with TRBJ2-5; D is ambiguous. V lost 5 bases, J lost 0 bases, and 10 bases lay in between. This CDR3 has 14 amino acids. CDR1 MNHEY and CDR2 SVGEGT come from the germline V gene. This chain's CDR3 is CASSPRVNQETQYF. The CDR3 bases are TGTGCCAGCAGTCCTAGAGTAAACCAAGAGACCCAGTACTTC.

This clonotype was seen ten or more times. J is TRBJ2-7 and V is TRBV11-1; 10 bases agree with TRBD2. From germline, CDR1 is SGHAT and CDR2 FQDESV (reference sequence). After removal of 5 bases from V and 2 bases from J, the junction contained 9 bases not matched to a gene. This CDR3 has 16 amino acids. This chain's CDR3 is CASSPNLAGEAYEQYF. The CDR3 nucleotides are TGTGCCAGCAGCCCAAACCTAGCGGGAGAGGCCTACGAGCAGTACTTC.

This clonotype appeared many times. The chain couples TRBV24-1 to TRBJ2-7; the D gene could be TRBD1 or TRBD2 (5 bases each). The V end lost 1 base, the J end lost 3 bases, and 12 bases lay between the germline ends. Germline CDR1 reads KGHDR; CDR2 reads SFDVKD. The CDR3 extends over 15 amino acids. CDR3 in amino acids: CATSDFAVRGYEQYF. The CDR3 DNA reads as TGTGCCACCAGTGATTTCGCGGTGAGGGGCTACGAGCAGTACTTC.

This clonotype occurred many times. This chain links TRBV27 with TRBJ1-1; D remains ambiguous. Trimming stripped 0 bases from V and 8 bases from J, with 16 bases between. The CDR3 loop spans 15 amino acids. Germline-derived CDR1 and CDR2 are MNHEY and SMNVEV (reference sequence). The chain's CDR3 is CASSLSRGSPQEAFF. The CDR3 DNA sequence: TGTGCCAGCAGTTTATCGCGCGGGTCGCCGCAGGAAGCTTTCTTT.

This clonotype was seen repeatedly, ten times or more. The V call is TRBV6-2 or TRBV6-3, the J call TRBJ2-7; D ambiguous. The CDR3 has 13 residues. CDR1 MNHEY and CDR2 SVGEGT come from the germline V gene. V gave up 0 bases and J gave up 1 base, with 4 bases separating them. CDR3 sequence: CASSYSGSYEQYF. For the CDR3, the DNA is TGTGCCAGCAGTTACTCAGGTTCCTACGAGCAGTACTTC.

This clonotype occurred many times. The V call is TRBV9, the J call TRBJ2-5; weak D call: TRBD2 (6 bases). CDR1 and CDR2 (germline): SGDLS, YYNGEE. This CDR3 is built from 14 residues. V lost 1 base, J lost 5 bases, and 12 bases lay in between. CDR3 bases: TGTGCCAGCAGCGTAATGGGGGGAAAGGAGACCCAGTACTTC. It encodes CASSVMGGKETQYF. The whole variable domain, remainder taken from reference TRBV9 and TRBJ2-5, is DSGVTQTPKHLITATGQRVTLRCSPRSGDLSVYWYQQSLDQGLQFLIQYYNGEERAKGNILERFSAQQFPDLHSELNLSSLELGDSALYFCASSVMGGKETQYFGPGTRLLVL.

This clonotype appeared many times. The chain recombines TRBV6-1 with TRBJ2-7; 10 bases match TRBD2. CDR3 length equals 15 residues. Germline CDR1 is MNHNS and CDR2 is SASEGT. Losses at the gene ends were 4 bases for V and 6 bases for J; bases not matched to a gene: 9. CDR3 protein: CASSGGASGSGEQYF. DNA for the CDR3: TGTGCCAGCAGTGGTGGGGCTAGCGGGAGCGGCGAGCAGTACTTC.

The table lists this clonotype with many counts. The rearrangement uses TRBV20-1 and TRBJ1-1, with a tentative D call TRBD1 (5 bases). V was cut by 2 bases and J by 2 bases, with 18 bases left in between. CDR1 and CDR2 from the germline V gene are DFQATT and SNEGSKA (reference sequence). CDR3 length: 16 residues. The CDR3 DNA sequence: TGCAGTGCTAGACCCCAGGGCACCGAGCAAAACACTGAAGCTTTCTTT. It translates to CSARPQGTEQNTEAFF.